This T cell receptor (beta chain) was profiled in a study of shared clonotypes between healthy human individuals. This CDR3 has 14 amino acids. V dropped 4 bases and J dropped 4; count of bases not matched to a gene: 2. In germline, CDR1 is SGHRS, CDR2 YFSETQ. TCRdb's table, derived via immunoSEQ multiplex PCR, lists solely in-frame clones and lacks some. The sample contains about half a million clones, 60% to 85% of which appear only once. The chain recombines TRBV5-1 with TRBJ2-7, with TRBD2 matching 13 bases. The TCR was taken from a woman aged 40 to 50 in good health. Some clones in this sample may be carry-over from other donors' samples. The source material was PBMCs. The CDR3 is CASSGTSGMYEQYF. The CDR3 DNA reads TGCGCCAGCAGCGGGACTAGCGGGATGTACGAGCAGTACTTC.